This TCR beta chain originates from a study of blood T cell repertoires in COVID-19. This table comes from immunoSEQ multiplex PCR, and its TCRdb copy is limited to in-frame clones, with some not included. The sample has more than 100,000 clones; 80% to 85% are singletons. This CDR3 comprises 15 residues. J gave up 2 bases and V 5 bases, and 6 bases lay outside the gene matches. The V gene's germline CDR1 is LNHDA and CDR2 SQIVND (reference sequence). Material for sequencing was peripheral blood. The source is a woman aged 25 to 39 who had recovered from COVID-19. The genes are TRBV19 and TRBJ2-4; 7 bases are shared with TRBD1. The CDR3 bases are TGTGCCAGTAGTTCATCCAGGGGGTCCAAAAACATTCAGTACTTC. Amino acids: CASSSSRGSKNIQYF.